The subject of this entry is one T cell receptor beta chain. This sample stems from a study of blood T cell repertoires in COVID-19. On the study more broadly: Both acute and convalescent COVID-19 samples were obtained from the United States, Italy and Spain.

Authors' analysis steps: Using reference gene primer amplification, nucleated cell counts were estimated. Only in-frame clones appear in the TCRdb table, and some are missing; sequencing was by immunoSEQ multiplex PCR. The V and J calls and clone size come from that table; D and trimming were worked out from the DNA. The table lists 96,000 or so clones, approximately 91% of them singletons. The CDR3 consists of 15 residues. With V trimmed by 4 bases and J by 10 bases, 9 bases remained unmatched. CDR1 and CDR2 from the germline V gene are SGHTA and FQGNSA. The receptor comes from a man aged 60 to 69 with acute or convalescent COVID-19. This chain connects TRBV7-2 to TRBJ1-6; TRBD1 agrees at 8 bases. Sequenced material: peripheral blood. CDR3 residues: CASSSQAGGQSPLHF. CDR3 coding DNA: TGTGCCAGCAGCTCCCAGGCAGGGGGCCAGTCACCCCTCCACTTT.